The present TCR beta chain was sequenced within a study of shared clonotypes between healthy human individuals. Germline CDR1 and CDR2: MDHEN and SYDVKM. The V end lost 6 bases, the J end lost 8 bases, and 19 bases lay between the germline ends. This CDR3 is 14 amino acids long. Study-wide results and caveats: Estimated richness values were generally larger in naive subsets than in memory subsets. Clonotypes shared by all four sorted-subset donors had higher generation probabilities than non-shared clonotypes.

Concerning this clone itself: What it recognizes is unknown.

The protocol was immunoSEQ multiplex PCR, while the TCRdb copy is restricted to in-frame clones and leaves out a portion. The sample gives about 2.4 million clones, approximately 94% of which show up once; about 0.13% is in the top ten. Donors comprised only Caucasian adults living in Nashville, Tennessee. The V call is TRBV28, the J call TRBJ1-2; tentatively, D is TRBD1 (6 bases). This receptor was taken from a man aged 18 to 35 in good health. Sequenced: naive CD4+ T cells sorted from blood. Subset specified: CD45RA+ positively selected. The CDR3 here is CASSQPDRSGGYTF. The CDR3 DNA sequence: TGTGCCAGCAGCCAACCCGACAGGTCAGGGGGCTACACCTTC.